This T cell receptor beta chain was documented in a study of shared clonotypes between healthy human individuals (dated by TCRdb to 2018 to 2020). In the study overall: A couple of women and three men aged 18 to 49 years were included in the cohort. Per donor, leukapheresis produced somewhere between about 0.8 and 9 billion PBMCs. To estimate repertoire size and how much clonotypes are shared between individuals, the study performed deep sequencing of blood TCR repertoires from about 5 healthy adults. Per donor, three plates each were used for CD4 naive and CD4 memory, two for CD8 naive, and one for CD8 memory. To increase sequencing depth and limit assay-specific biases, TCR repertoire library preparation and sequencing were carried out by different laboratories using diverse techniques. What the study reported, not specific to this receptor: Across four donors, around 5% of naive CD4, 3% to 3.5% of naive CD8, around 2.5% of memory CD4, and roughly 0.41% of memory CD8 clonotypes were shared. Clonotypes shared by all four sorted-subset donors showed higher generation probabilities than non-shared clonotypes. Because the study included a small number of donors, the genetic and exposure-history diversity represented was limited. Even with the large sequencing depth, rarefaction of the sorted-subset datasets indicated that sequencing was incomplete. Sampling was restricted to blood, and TCR repertoires in tissue are likely to differ from TCR repertoires in blood. Naive subsets generally had larger estimated clonotype richness than memory subsets. Based on pairwise subsampling, the degree of clonotype sharing among donors was expected to be affected by sequencing depth.

V was cut back by 6 bases and J by 2 bases, leaving a gap of 10 bases between them. The CDR3 spans 13 residues, from the cysteine through the phenylalanine. The retained sequence is limited to the CDR3, 39 bases, with the frame set at the first base. Reading the germline V gene (reference sequence) gives CDR1 LNHDA and CDR2 SQIVND. For the CD8 naive samples, CD45RO-negative cells were positively selected for CCR7, yielding a CD45RA+CCR7+ population from which TemRA cells were excluded. Donors were healthy HIV-negative adults with no recently reported acute infections or vaccinations. All donors were Caucasian adults living in Nashville, Tennessee, USA. After blood collection by leukapheresis, PBMCs were isolated using Ficoll-Histopaque density gradient centrifugation and then cryopreserved in the vapor phase of liquid nitrogen. Purity and quantity of every magnetically sorted T cell population were checked by analytical flow cytometry. From each sorted fraction, genomic DNA was isolated and quantified by UV absorbance on a Nanodrop 2000c.

There are many counts of this clone. There is no known antigen for this receptor. No per-base quality is available; no much larger clone lies one base away. TCR CDR3 regions were amplified from genomic DNA by multiplex PCR using the deep immunoSEQ assay. For each cell subset, the extracted genomic DNA was distributed evenly across all wells of several immunoSEQ 96-well plates, and each plate served as one replicate. For sorted subsets, each replicate PCR was loaded with approximately 0.2 ug genomic DNA, equivalent to 30,000 or so T cell genomes. The purified libraries were quantified using a Qubit 3.0 fluorometer, sized with a Bioanalyzer 2100, and then quantified again using the KAPA Library Quantification kit. Every immunoSEQ 96-well plate was sequenced on a dedicated single-read 150-cycle Illumina NextSeq 550 flow cell. The authors' analysis ran thus. The immunoSEQ output contained only junctional sequences without quality scores, so filtering could not match that applied to full-length reads. Sequences were annotated with PyIR, a Python wrapper for IgBLAST v1.9, and V/J genes and CDR3 were assigned using IMGT germline references. Reads were filtered out if the reads had weak V/J assignments (E-value above 1e-6), no CDR3, stop codons, out-of-frame junctions, or ambiguous translated residues. V3J clonotypes were defined as sequences sharing an identical inferred V gene, J gene, and CDR3 amino acid sequence. Percentage overlap between repertoires was computed as shared unique clonotypes divided by the size of the smaller repertoire. Three approaches were used to assess repertoire richness: RTK rarefaction, the Chao1 estimator, and Recon v2.1 estimates of unobserved clonotypes. Generation probabilities were computed with OLGA for all TCRbeta clonotypes obtained by the gDNA method from a handful of donors. This is the immuneACCESS table as TCRdb keeps it, with only in-frame sequences that have V and J called. A part of the clones is gone; compared with another copy, unresolved V genes explain less than half, and the rest is unexplained. The DNA was the basis for D and trimming; V, J and clone size are from that table. The sample profile shows nearly 2 million clones; approximately 94% of them were found once. The ten largest clones capture more than 0.95% of the sample.

The sequenced sample was naive CD8+ T cells sorted from blood. In light of the paper, this sample's cell subset or site label describes: CD45RA+CCR7+. This receptor was identified in a young man in good health. The rearrangement joined TRBV19 to TRBJ1-2; the D gene cannot be resolved reliably. CDR3 sequence: CASSTDGNYGYTF. At the DNA level, the sequence is TGTGCCAGTAGCACGGACGGGAACTATGGCTACACCTTC.